This T cell receptor beta chain stems from a study of blood T cells in healthy people across ages. This clonotype has just a few counts. Its matching antigen is unknown. General observations from the study: Researchers report that TCR beta diversity correlated strongly with naive T cell percentage. PBMC samples, being unsorted, prevented any conclusive comparison of naive and antigen-experienced cells.

The germline gives CDR1 LGHNA, CDR2 YSLEER. The CDR3 covers 16 residues. V was cut by 2 bases and J by 2 bases, with 14 bases left in between. Using a J-beta primer mix together with a sample-barcoded 5' primer, a second PCR was run for roughly 6 to 11 cycles. TCRdb re-called the 5' RACE reads with MiXCR, one entry per CDR3 protein. The data contain some 1,800,000 distinct CDR3 sequences, approximately 40% of them singletons. The rearrangement uses TRBV4-3 and TRBJ2-3; perhaps D is TRBD1 or TRBD2 (5 bases each). Sequenced input: blood. This clonotype originated in a human donor in good health. The CDR3 is CASSQRDPDPTDTQYF. The CDR3 DNA follows: TGCGCCAGCAGCCAACGGGACCCCGACCCCACAGATACGCAGTATTTT.